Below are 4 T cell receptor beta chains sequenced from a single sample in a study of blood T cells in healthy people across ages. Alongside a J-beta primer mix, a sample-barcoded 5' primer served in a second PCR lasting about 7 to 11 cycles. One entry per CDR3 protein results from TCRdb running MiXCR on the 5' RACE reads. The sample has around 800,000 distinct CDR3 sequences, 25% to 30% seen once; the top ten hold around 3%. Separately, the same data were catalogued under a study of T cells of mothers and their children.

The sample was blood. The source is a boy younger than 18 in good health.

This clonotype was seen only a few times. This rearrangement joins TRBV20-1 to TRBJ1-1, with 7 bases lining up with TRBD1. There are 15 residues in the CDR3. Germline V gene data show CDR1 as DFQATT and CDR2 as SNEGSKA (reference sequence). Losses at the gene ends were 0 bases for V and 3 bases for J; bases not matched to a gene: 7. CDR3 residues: CSARDQGGRDTEAFF. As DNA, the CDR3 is TGCAGTGCTAGAGATCAAGGGGGCCGGGACACTGAAGCTTTCTTT.

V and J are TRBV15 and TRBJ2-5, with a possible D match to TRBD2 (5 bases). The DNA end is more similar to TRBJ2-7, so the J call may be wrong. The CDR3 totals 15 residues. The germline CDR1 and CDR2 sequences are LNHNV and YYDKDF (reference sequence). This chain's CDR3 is CATSRVPRGSYEQYF. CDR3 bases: TGTGCCACCAGCAGAGTTCCTCGGGGTTCCTACGAGCAGTACTTC.

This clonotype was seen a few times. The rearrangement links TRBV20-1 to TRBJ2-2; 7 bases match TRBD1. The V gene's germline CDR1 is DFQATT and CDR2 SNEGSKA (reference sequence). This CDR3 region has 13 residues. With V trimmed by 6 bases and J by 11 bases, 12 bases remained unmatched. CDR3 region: CSAVDRSGGELFF. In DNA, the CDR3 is TGCAGTGCCGTGGACAGGTCTGGAGGAGAGCTGTTTTTT.

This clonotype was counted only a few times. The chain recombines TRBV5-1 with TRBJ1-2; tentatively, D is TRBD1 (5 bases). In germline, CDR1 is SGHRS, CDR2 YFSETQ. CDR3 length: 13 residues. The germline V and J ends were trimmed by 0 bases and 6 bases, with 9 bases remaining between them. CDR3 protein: CASSLGGWHGYTF. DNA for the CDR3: TGCGCCAGCAGCTTGGGGGGCTGGCATGGCTACACCTTC.